One sample yielded the 18 T cell receptor beta chains listed below, sequenced in a study of OX40 agonist ivuxolimab in advanced cancers. This table comes from immunoSEQ multiplex PCR, and its TCRdb copy is limited to in-frame clones, with some not included. The sample lists about 50,000 clones; approximately 91% were seen once. The sequencing used CD4+ or CD8+ T cells sorted from blood, collected in a trial of the OX40 agonist ivuxolimab. The receptors come from an adult with an advanced solid tumor such as melanoma, head and neck, liver or kidney cancer.

The chain joins TRBV11-3 to TRBJ2-1; D unresolved. This CDR3 spans 14 amino acids. Trimming removed 3 bases at V and 0 bases at J, with 6 bases between. Germline V gene data show CDR1 as SGHNT and CDR2 as YENEEA. The CDR3 here is CASSFQSSYNEQFF. The CDR3 DNA reads as TGTGCCAGCAGCTTTCAGAGCTCCTACAATGAGCAGTTCTTC.

The chain carries TRBV5-6 and TRBJ1-6, with unresolved D. The germline V and J ends were trimmed by 0 bases and 7 bases, with 14 bases remaining between them. CDR3 length: 16 residues. The germline CDR1 and CDR2 sequences are SGHDT and YYEEEE. The CDR3 DNA reads as TGTGCCAGCAGCTTGGGACGTGGGGTTGAGAATTCACCCCTCCACTTT. Translation: CASSLGRGVENSPLHF.

The V and J genes are TRBV19 and TRBJ1-2; tentatively, D is TRBD1 (6 bases). Germline CDR1 is LNHDA and CDR2 is SQIVND (reference sequence). CDR3 length: 13 amino acids. V was trimmed by 9 bases and J by 5 bases, leaving 16 bases between them. CDR3 sequence: CASSLGRGYGYTF. The CDR3 DNA sequence: TGTGCCAGCTCCCTCGGGAGGGGGTATGGCTACACCTTC.

The chain carries TRBV19 and TRBJ2-1, with D perhaps TRBD1 (5 bases). The CDR3 runs to 13 residues. Trimming removed 4 bases from V and 5 bases from J, with 9 bases in between. Germline assignment: CDR1 LNHDA and CDR2 SQIVND (reference sequence). CDR3 residues: CASSKGLNNEQFF. For the CDR3, the DNA is TGTGCCAGTAGTAAGGGGCTCAACAATGAGCAGTTCTTC.

The chain employs TRBV29-1 and TRBJ2-7; TRBD2 might be the D (5 bases). In germline, CDR1 is SQVTM, CDR2 ANQGSEA. V was pared by 6 bases and J by 2 bases, with 11 bases between. The CDR3 is made up of 12 amino acids. CDR3 protein: CSVRTRAYEQYF. CDR3 DNA: TGCAGCGTCCGGACTCGAGCCTACGAGCAGTACTTC.

CDR3 bases: TGTGCCAGCTCACCAGGGGGACAGGGCCAATATGGCTACACCTTC. The encoded protein is CASSPGGQGQYGYTF. The chain carries TRBV18 and TRBJ1-2; the match to TRBD1 covers 9 bases. The CDR3 extends over 15 amino acids. Germline V gene sequence: CDR1 KGHSH, CDR2 LQKENI. V was pared by 2 bases and J by 5 bases, with 6 bases of the junction left unmatched.

This clone was recorded once. CDR3 residues: CASSPGTRDLLTDTQYF. The CDR3 region has the DNA TGTGCCAGCAGCCCCGGGACACGGGATTTACTCACAGATACGCAGTATTTT. The gene calls are TRBV28 and TRBJ2-3; perhaps TRBD1 as D (6 bases). The CDR3 spans 17 residues. Germline V gene data show CDR1 as MDHEN and CDR2 as SYDVKM. The ends were cut back, 6 bases at V and 2 bases at J, with 21 bases in the middle.

Concerning this clone itself: Likely a read error: the CDR3 ends without its conserved phenylalanine or tryptophan. The rearrangement joins TRBV30 to TRBJ2-7; D is unclear. This CDR3 contains 12 residues. CDR1 and CDR2 (germline): GTSNPN, SVGIG (reference sequence). V dropped 2 bases and J dropped 3 bases, with 8 bases sitting between them. This CDR3 reads CAWSSARYEQYL. The DNA of the CDR3 is TGTGCCTGGAGTTCAGCACGCTACGAGCAGTACCTC.

This clone occurred once. The J gene is TRBJ2-1, the V gene TRBV5-4; no clear D gene. The CDR3 has 12 residues. Trimming shortened V by 0 bases and J by 7 bases, and 5 bases separated the two germline ends. Germline V gene sequence: CDR1 SGHNT, CDR2 YYREEE (reference sequence). The DNA of the CDR3 is TGTGCCAGCAGCTTGGTTCTAAATGAGCAGTTCTTC. This encodes CASSLVLNEQFF.

V gene TRBV6-5 combines with J gene TRBJ1-1; D may be TRBD1 (5 bases). The germline V and J ends were trimmed by 2 bases and 3 bases, with 10 bases remaining between them. The CDR3 runs 14 residues. Germline values: CDR1 MNHEY, CDR2 SVGAGI. CDR3 DNA: TGTGCCAGCAGTTACGGGGGGGGGTACACTGAAGCTTTCTTT. Encoded protein: CASSYGGGYTEAFF.

Remarks on this clone: No conserved phenylalanine or tryptophan ends this CDR3, so it is likely a read error. No DNA is shown, since the ends of the CDR3 on it are uncertain; the CDR3 is the one TCRdb lists. J is TRBJ2-7 and V is TRBV7-3; TRBD2 was called by the table and not checked on the DNA. Germline CDR1 reads SGHTA; CDR2 reads FQGTGA. 11 amino acids form the CDR3, both terminal residues included. This CDR3 reads CASSSPESTHS.

The rearrangement links TRBV6-5 to TRBJ2-3; no firm D call. Germline values: CDR1 MNHEY, CDR2 SVGAGI. This CDR3 has 14 amino acids. The V end was cut by 4 bases, the J end by 4 bases, with 12 bases between. CDR3 nucleotides: TGTGCCAGCAGTTTTGGACCGAAGGCAGATACGCAGTATTTT. It encodes CASSFGPKADTQYF.

The chain uses TRBV7-9 and TRBJ1-2; D not certain. CDR1 is SEHNR and CDR2 is FQNEAQ in the germline V gene (reference sequence). V lost 2 bases and J 7 bases, leaving 14 bases between the germline ends. The CDR3 loop spans 14 amino acids. Here the CDR3 DNA reads TGTGCCAGCAGCTTATTATCTTCACCCAGTGGCTACACCTTC. Its translation is CASSLLSSPSGYTF.

Turning to this clone: This CDR3 is also generated by other DNA sequences in the sample. The V gene is TRBV18, the J gene TRBJ1-3, with 8 bases fitting TRBD1. Trimming took 6 bases from V and 2 from J; bases not matched to a gene: 6. This CDR3 contains 15 residues. Germline V CDR1 and CDR2: KGHSH, LQKENI. The CDR3 loop is CASSPGTGAGNTIYF. CDR3 DNA: TGTGCCAGCTCCCCGGGGACAGGTGCTGGAAACACCATATATTTT.

This rearrangement joins TRBV11-1 to TRBJ2-1; D possibly corresponds to TRBD2 (6 bases). The germline V and J ends were trimmed by 5 bases and 7 bases, with 9 bases remaining between them. CDR1 is SGHAT and CDR2 is FQDESV in the germline V gene (reference sequence). This CDR3 comprises 12 residues. The CDR3 DNA sequence: TGTGCCAGCAGCCCACTAGCTAATGAGCAGTTCTTC. It is translated as CASSPLANEQFF.

V gene TRBV5-1 combines with J gene TRBJ2-1; D may be TRBD2 (5 bases). From germline, CDR1 is SGHRS and CDR2 YFSETQ. The V end lost 0 bases, the J end lost 3 bases, and 10 bases lay between the germline ends. The CDR3 has 15 residues. The CDR3 nucleotides are TGCGCCAGCAGCTTGGTCGCAGGACTCTACAATGAGCAGTTCTTC. Its translation: CASSLVAGLYNEQFF.

The chain joins TRBV7-3 to TRBJ2-1; TRBD1 might be the D (6 bases). CDR3 size: 15 residues. CDR1 is SGHTA, CDR2 FQGTGA, per germline. The V end lost 4 bases, the J end lost 9 bases, and 19 bases lay between the germline ends. The CDR3 DNA sequence: TGTGCCAGCAGCTCGGTAGGGCAGGGGATGGGTGAGCAGTTCTTC. Its translation: CASSSVGQGMGEQFF.

This clone was picked up a small number of times. The genes are TRBV28 and TRBJ1-2; TRBD1 aligns across 7 bases. The CDR3 has 12 residues. Trimming at V came to 10 bases and at J to 2 bases, leaving 4 bases not matched to a gene. Per germline, CDR1 MDHEN and CDR2 SYDVKM. The CDR3 bases are TGTGCCATCGAGACAGGGAACTATGGCTACACCTTC. Protein product: CAIETGNYGYTF.